One sample yielded the 26 T cell receptor beta chains listed below, sequenced in a study of cytomegalovirus exposure and HLA in healthy donors. The PCR made use of 60 Vbeta and 13 Jbeta primers. Sequenced by immunoSEQ multiplex PCR; TCRdb stores in-frame clones only, minus some. The profile shows under 200,000 clones, 65% to 80% of them singletons. The sequenced material came from PBMCs. The origin of the receptors is a woman aged 50 to 60 in good health and CMV-seropositive.

The chain employs TRBV10-3 and TRBJ2-2; possibly TRBD2 for D (5 bases). The length of the CDR3 is 14 residues. Germline-derived CDR1 and CDR2 are ENHRY and SYGVKD. The V and J ends lost 4 bases and 1 base respectively, with 7 bases between them. The CDR3 bases are TGTGCCATCAGTGCGGACTGGAACACCGGGGAGCTGTTTTTT. It yields the protein CAISADWNTGELFF.

This clone was detected only once. The V and J genes are TRBV9 and TRBJ1-1, with D perhaps matching TRBD1 (5 bases). The ends were cut back, 2 bases at V and 1 base at J, with 9 bases in the middle. The CDR3 extends over 14 amino acids. Germline CDR1 reads SGDLS; CDR2 reads YYNGEE. The CDR3 here is CASSVIGGNTEAFF. The DNA of the CDR3 is TGTGCCAGCAGCGTGATCGGGGGGAACACTGAAGCTTTCTTT.

The J gene is TRBJ1-5, the V gene TRBV12-2; the table's D call of TRBD1 was not tested on the DNA. TRBV12-2 constitutes a pseudogene. The CDR3 consists of 18 residues. The DNA for the CDR3 is TGTGCAAGTCGCTTCGAGAGGAGGGGACAGGGGGACAATCAGCCCCAGCATTTT. This gives the protein CASRFERRGQGDNQPQHF.

This rearrangement joins TRBV30 to TRBJ1-1, with D unresolved. CDR1 is GTSNPN, CDR2 SVGIG, per germline (reference sequence). The CDR3 has 11 amino acids. The ends were cut back, 1 base at V and 10 bases at J, with 10 bases in the middle. This CDR3 reads CAWSASGRAFF. The CDR3 nucleotides are TGTGCCTGGAGTGCGTCGGGGAGAGCTTTCTTT.

This clone was counted only a few times. The chain links TRBV11-3 to TRBJ2-3; 8 bases line up with TRBD1. V was pared by 3 bases and J by 5 bases, with 7 bases of the junction left unmatched. The CDR3 runs 15 residues. Germline CDR1 is SGHNT and CDR2 is YENEEA. The CDR3 spells CASSFSGGARDTQYF. In nucleotides, the CDR3 is TGTGCCAGCAGCTTTTCAGGGGGCGCAAGAGATACGCAGTATTTT.

On this clone itself: Distinct nucleotide sequences in the sample also encode this CDR3. This sequence joins TRBV7-2 and TRBJ2-5; D may be TRBD1 (5 bases). The CDR3 has 15 residues. Germline V gene lookup returns CDR1 SGHTA and CDR2 FQGNSA. Trimming cost V 1 base and J 2 bases, with 11 bases left between them. The DNA of the CDR3 is TGTGCCAGCAGCTTAGGGGGCCGAGTACAAGAGACCCAGTACTTC. It translates to CASSLGGRVQETQYF. The whole variable domain, remainder taken from reference TRBV7-2 and TRBJ2-5, is GAGVSQSPSNKVTEKGKDVELRCDPISGHTALYWYRQSLGQGLEFLIYFQGNSAPDKSGLPSDRFSAERTGGSVSTLTIQRTQQEDSAVYLCASSLGGRVQETQYFGPGTRLLVL.

V usage is TRBV29-1 and J usage is TRBJ2-6; D gene ambiguous. The length of the CDR3 is 12 residues. V was clipped by 3 bases and J by 2 bases, with 2 bases between them. Germline CDR1 and CDR2: SQVTM and ANQGSEA. This CDR3 is CSVDAGANVLTF. CDR3 bases: TGCAGCGTTGACGCTGGGGCCAACGTCCTGACTTTC.

The chain carries TRBV19 and TRBJ2-7; the match to TRBD2 covers 11 bases. V lost 5 bases to trimming and J lost 3 bases; unmatched junction nucleotides: 0. Per germline, CDR1 LNHDA and CDR2 SQIVND (reference sequence). CDR3 length: 13 residues. The CDR3 loop reads CASSLAGGYEQYF. Written as DNA, the CDR3 is TGTGCCAGTAGTCTAGCGGGAGGCTACGAGCAGTACTTC.

This clone has just a few counts. This sequence joins TRBV5-6 and TRBJ1-1; D is unclear. V was cut by 4 bases and J by 5 bases, with 15 bases left in between. The CDR3 covers 14 residues. In germline, CDR1 is SGHDT, CDR2 YYEEEE. DNA of the CDR3: TGTGCCAGCAGCCCTTCATTGAGGGTTACTGAAGCTTTCTTT. Translated, it gives CASSPSLRVTEAFF.

The rearrangement joins TRBV6-1 to TRBJ1-1; 9 bases fit TRBD1. CDR1 is MNHNS, CDR2 SASEGT, per germline. The V gene end was trimmed by 6 bases and the J gene end by 4 bases; junction bases not matched to a gene: 6. The CDR3 has 14 residues. Here the CDR3 DNA reads TGTGCCAGCAGCCCGGGACAGGGCCCCACTGAAGCTTTCTTT. This translates into CASSPGQGPTEAFF.

CDR3: CASSFGLGYTF. The CDR3 DNA reads TGTGCCAGCAGCTTTGGACTCGGCTACACCTTC. The chain recombines TRBV7-2 with TRBJ1-2; D not certain. Germline V lookup: CDR1 SGHTA, CDR2 FQGNSA. V was shortened by 3 bases and J by 8 bases, with 7 bases between the two germline ends. CDR3 length equals 11 residues.

The chain employs TRBV7-2 and TRBJ2-2, with 7 nucleotides matching TRBD2. The CDR3 loop spans 14 amino acids. With 3 bases clipped from V and 5 bases from J, the junction kept 3 bases outside the gene matches. The V gene's germline CDR1 is SGHTA and CDR2 FQGNSA. The CDR3 sequence: CASSFDGRTGELFF. The CDR3 DNA sequence: TGTGCCAGCAGCTTTGACGGGAGGACCGGGGAGCTGTTTTTT.

Here the CDR3 DNA reads TGTGCCTGGACCCTACCGGGGACAGGGGGCTTGGATGAGCAGTTCTTC. Amino acids: CAWTLPGTGGLDEQFF. V gene TRBV30 combines with J gene TRBJ2-1, with 12 bases lining up with TRBD1. Trimming took 4 bases from V and 8 from J; bases not matched to a gene: 12. CDR1 and CDR2 from the germline V gene are GTSNPN and SVGIG (reference sequence). The CDR3 contains 16 residues.

J is TRBJ2-2 and V is TRBV19; 7 bases map to TRBD1. Germline values: CDR1 LNHDA, CDR2 SQIVND (reference sequence). The CDR3 has 15 amino acids. Unmatched junction bases numbered 6, after V lost 7 bases and J lost 1 base. The CDR3 DNA follows: TGTGCCAGTAATAACAGGGGCCTGAACACCGGGGAGCTGTTTTTT. Amino acids: CASNNRGLNTGELFF.

The gene calls are TRBV4-3 and TRBJ2-2; D is possibly TRBD2 (5 bases). Germline V CDR1 and CDR2: LGHNA, YSLEER. The germline V and J ends were trimmed by 0 bases and 6 bases, with 11 bases remaining between them. CDR3 length equals 15 residues. The CDR3 spells CASSQDPGTAGELFF. The CDR3 DNA follows: TGCGCCAGCAGCCAAGATCCGGGAACGGCCGGGGAGCTGTTTTTT.

The chain couples TRBV2 to TRBJ1-5; D perhaps matches TRBD1 (5 bases). CDR3 length: 15 residues. CDR1 and CDR2 from the germline V gene are SNHLY and FYNNEI. V was trimmed by 6 bases and J by 4 bases, leaving 16 bases between them. CDR3 sequence: CASRRGTSENQPQHF. DNA of the CDR3: TGTGCCAGCAGACGCGGGACGTCCGAGAATCAGCCCCAGCATTTT.

V gene TRBV11-3 combines with J gene TRBJ1-2; D unresolved. V was clipped by 8 bases and J by 2 bases, with 9 bases between them. Germline V gives CDR1 SGHNT, CDR2 YENEEA. The CDR3 runs to 12 residues. CDR3: CASERGNYGYTF. CDR3 DNA sequence: TGTGCCAGCGAACGAGGCAACTATGGCTACACCTTC.

This chain joins TRBV2 and TRBJ2-7; a possible D gene is TRBD2 (6 bases). V lost 6 bases and J lost 0, with 21 bases in between. Looked up from germline, CDR1 is SNHLY and CDR2 is FYNNEI. The CDR3 runs 17 residues. The CDR3 coding sequence is TGTGCCAGCAGGAGAGCGGAGGGAGCGGGTTCCTCCTACGAGCAGTACTTC. Protein product: CASRRAEGAGSSYEQYF.

V usage is TRBV18 and J usage is TRBJ2-6, with D maybe TRBD2 (6 bases). Trimming removed 3 bases from V and 0 bases from J, with 21 bases in between. Per germline, CDR1 KGHSH and CDR2 LQKENI. The CDR3 contains 20 residues. DNA for the CDR3: TGTGCCAGCTCACCCCTGGGCGGGGCAGGGCTGAGCTCTGGGGCCAACGTCCTGACTTTC. Residues: CASSPLGGAGLSSGANVLTF.

The rearrangement joins TRBV28 to TRBJ1-4, with 10 bases lining up with TRBD1. The CDR3 is 13 residues long. J lost 7 bases, V lost 8 bases, and 4 bases had no gene match. Germline V gene lookup returns CDR1 MDHEN and CDR2 SYDVKM. The CDR3 loop is CASFRDRGEKLFF. The DNA for the CDR3 is TGTGCCAGCTTTCGGGACAGGGGTGAAAAACTGTTTTTT.

V and J are TRBV19 and TRBJ1-2; tentatively, D is TRBD1 (6 bases). This CDR3 is 14 amino acids long. Per germline, CDR1 LNHDA and CDR2 SQIVND (reference sequence). The V gene lost 6 bases and the J gene lost 5 bases, with 16 bases spanning the gap. The CDR3 loop is CASRLQGSQYGYTF. In DNA, the CDR3 is TGTGCCAGTAGGCTTCAGGGGTCCCAGTATGGCTACACCTTC.

The CDR3 sequence: CASSLGGGGTDTQYF. The CDR3 DNA reads TGTGCCAGCAGCTTAGGCGGAGGGGGCACAGATACGCAGTATTTT. The V call is TRBV11-3, the J call TRBJ2-3; weak D call: TRBD2 (6 bases). The CDR3 has 15 amino acids. Germline-derived CDR1 and CDR2 are SGHNT and YENEEA. Trimming pared 1 base from V and 1 base from J, leaving 9 bases between. The whole variable domain, filled in from reference TRBV11-3 and TRBJ2-3, reads EAGVVQSPRYKIIEKKQPVAFWCNPISGHNTLYWYLQNLGQGPELLIRYENEEAVDDSQLPKDRFSAERLKGVDSTLKIQPAELGDSAVYLCASSLGGGGTDTQYFGPGTRLTVL.

The V and J genes are TRBV7-9 and TRBJ2-3; no clear D. Trimming removed 6 bases from V and 2 bases from J, with 3 bases in between. Germline loops: CDR1 SEHNR, CDR2 FQNEAQ (reference sequence). This CDR3 comprises 11 residues. DNA for the CDR3: TGTGCCAGCAGATACACAGATACGCAGTATTTT. It encodes CASRYTDTQYF.

The rearrangement links TRBV6-5 to TRBJ1-1; possibly TRBD1 for D (5 bases). Trimming removed 6 bases from V and 3 bases from J, with 14 bases in between. CDR1 is MNHEY, CDR2 SVGAGI, per germline. CDR3 size: 14 residues. CDR3 nucleotide sequence: TGTGCCAGCAGAAACAGGCAGGGCGACACTGAAGCTTTCTTT. Its protein product is CASRNRQGDTEAFF.

The table lists this clone with a count of one. The V call is TRBV6-5, the J call TRBJ1-1; no definite D call. The CDR3 sequence is 12 residues long. Trimming left V 4 bases short and J 1 base short, with 4 bases between. From germline, CDR1 is MNHEY and CDR2 SVGAGI. The CDR3 reads CASSSRNTEAFF. Written as DNA, the CDR3 is TGTGCCAGCAGTTCGAGGAACACTGAAGCTTTCTTT.

This sequence joins TRBV29-1 and TRBJ2-1; 8 bases agree with TRBD2. The CDR3 runs to 12 residues. V lost 5 bases and J lost 4; bases outside the gene matches: 1. Germline CDR1 SQVTM, CDR2 ANQGSEA. The CDR3 protein is CSVSGGYNEQFF. CDR3 nucleotides: TGCAGCGTTAGCGGGGGTTACAATGAGCAGTTCTTC.